The 9 T cell receptor beta chains given below trace back to one sample, sequenced in a study of T-cell memory formation after mild COVID-19. Each CDR3 protein is one row after TCRdb ran MiXCR on the 5' RACE reads. Of fewer than 200,000 distinct CDR3 sequences listed, around a fifth are singletons. Sample: PBMCs or a T cell subset sorted from them (not recorded which). These receptors originate from an adult woman who had mild COVID-19 (a few samples of this study predate the infection). Cell type and time point are not known.

The chain recombines TRBV18 with TRBJ2-1; no clear D. With 4 bases removed from V and 2 bases from J, the gap between germline ends came to 9 bases. Germline-derived CDR1 and CDR2 are KGHSH and LQKENI. The CDR3 spans 14 residues. Written as DNA, the CDR3 is TGTGCCAGCTCACTTGAAGTCGCCTACAATGAGCAGTTCTTC. Translating gives CASSLEVAYNEQFF.

This chain joins TRBV15 and TRBJ1-1; no reliable D call. Germline V CDR1 and CDR2: LNHNV, YYDKDF (reference sequence). The germline V and J ends were trimmed by 0 bases and 8 bases, with 13 bases remaining between them. CDR3 size: 14 residues. The CDR3 loop reads CATSRDSTVDEAFF. The CDR3 DNA follows: TGTGCCACCAGCAGAGATAGCACAGTGGACGAAGCTTTCTTT.

This clonotype was seen only a few times. V and J are TRBV5-1 and TRBJ1-1, with a weak D call TRBD1 (5 bases). The V and J ends lost 2 bases and 1 base respectively, with 15 bases between them. Germline CDR1 is SGHRS and CDR2 is YFSETQ. CDR3 length: 16 residues. The CDR3 sequence: CASSFSRAGRNTEAFF. CDR3 coding DNA: TGCGCCAGCAGCTTCTCGAGGGCAGGGAGGAACACTGAAGCTTTCTTT.

This clonotype was seen a handful of times. The chain uses TRBV7-8 and TRBJ2-7; TRBD1 might be the D (6 bases). In germline, CDR1 is SGHVS, CDR2 FQNEAQ. V lost 5 bases, J lost 2 bases, and 13 bases lay in between. This CDR3 region has 14 residues. This chain's CDR3 is CASSISGQAYEQYF. The CDR3 nucleotides are TGTGCCAGCAGCATTTCGGGACAAGCCTACGAGCAGTACTTC. Supplemented by reference TRBV7-8 and TRBJ2-7, the full variable domain reads GAGVSQSPRYKVAKRGQDVALRCDPISGHVSLFWYQQALGQGPEFLTYFQNEAQLDKSGLPSDRFFAERPEGSVSTLKIQRTQQEDSAVYLCASSISGQAYEQYFGPGTRLTVT.

This clonotype has a handful of counts. The gene calls are TRBV7-9 and TRBJ2-4; 9 nucleotides agree with TRBD1. Trimming removed 1 base from V and 7 bases from J; junction bases left unmatched: 8. Per the germline V gene, CDR1 is SEHNR and CDR2 is FQNEAQ (reference sequence). There are 16 residues in the CDR3. As DNA, the CDR3 is TGTGCCAGCAGCTTAGGAGGACAGGGGTTGGGGAACATTCAGTACTTC. This gives the protein CASSLGGQGLGNIQYF.

J is TRBJ2-7 and V is TRBV9, with D possibly TRBD2 on 5 matching bases. The germline gives CDR1 SGDLS, CDR2 YYNGEE. The CDR3 runs 13 residues. The V end lost 0 bases, the J end lost 3 bases, and 7 bases lay between the germline ends. In nucleotides, the CDR3 is TGTGCCAGCAGCGTAGTCGAGGGCTACGAGCAGTACTTC. Its translation is CASSVVEGYEQYF. The full variable domain, in which reference TRBV9 and TRBJ2-7 provide the parts outside the CDR3, is DSGVTQTPKHLITATGQRVTLRCSPRSGDLSVYWYQQSLDQGLQFLIQYYNGEERAKGNILERFSAQQFPDLHSELNLSSLELGDSALYFCASSVVEGYEQYFGPGTRLTVT.

This clonotype was seen many times. The chain carries TRBV7-9 and TRBJ1-1; tentative D call: TRBD1 (5 bases). The CDR3 loop spans 13 amino acids. Trimming stripped 5 bases from V and 4 bases from J, with 11 bases between. Germline loops: CDR1 SEHNR, CDR2 FQNEAQ (reference sequence). The CDR3 region has the DNA TGTGCCAGCAGCCCCGGGGGGTCCACTGAAGCTTTCTTT. It is translated as CASSPGGSTEAFF.

CDR3 DNA sequence: TGTGCCACCGCCGGGACTAGCGGCTCCTACGAGCAGTACTTC. Protein product: CATAGTSGSYEQYF. The chain recombines TRBV24-1 with TRBJ2-7, with TRBD2 matching 11 bases. This CDR3 has 14 amino acids. Germline CDR1 is KGHDR and CDR2 is SFDVKD. The trim removed 9 bases at V and 0 bases at J, leaving 3 bases unmatched.

This clonotype was detected many times. The chain recombines TRBV7-9 with TRBJ2-3, with a tentative D call TRBD2 (6 bases). Germline lookup yields CDR1 SEHNR and CDR2 FQNEAQ (reference sequence). Trimming cost V 1 base and J 3 bases, with 14 bases left between them. The CDR3 spans 16 residues. The CDR3 sequence: CASSLGSGAETDTQYF. The CDR3 bases are TGTGCCAGCAGCTTAGGTAGCGGAGCGGAGACAGATACGCAGTATTTT.